One and the same sample provided the 25 T cell receptor beta chains below, sequenced in a study of PD-1 blockade in classical Hodgkin lymphoma. Produced via immunoSEQ multiplex PCR; TCRdb's table is partial and in-frame only. Of approximately 90,000 clones listed, 65% to 85% are singletons. Time point noted: cycle 4 day 1 (C4D1), after less than 7 weeks of nivolumab. There was relapse after autologous stem cell transplantation in every patient, and there was variation in brentuximab vedotin exposure. The specimen comprised peripheral blood mononuclear cells (PBMCs), sampled before the fourth cycle of nivolumab. The receptors originated from a human donor with classical Hodgkin lymphoma.

The chain employs TRBV11-2 and TRBJ2-7; TRBD1 is a possible D gene (9 bases). The length of the CDR3 is 19 residues. Germline V CDR1 and CDR2: SGHAT, FQNNGV. V was cut by 5 bases and J by 1 base, with 27 bases left in between. DNA of the CDR3: TGTGCCAGCAGCCCATCGGGACAGGGTCTTCGCGGGAGGTCCTACGAGCAGTACTTC. Translating gives CASSPSGQGLRGRSYEQYF. Full variable domain (rest looked up from reference TRBV11-2 and TRBJ2-7): EAGVAQSPRYKIIEKRQSVAFWCNPISGHATLYWYQQILGQGPKLLIQFQNNGVVDDSQLPKDRFSAERLKGVDSTLKIQPAKLEDSAVYLCASSPSGQGLRGRSYEQYFGPGTRLTVT.

This clone was counted between two and nine times. The rearrangement joins TRBV4-1 to TRBJ1-5; 7 nucleotides align to TRBD1. J lost 4 bases, V lost 4 bases, and 10 bases had no gene match. The germline CDR1 and CDR2 sequences are MGHRA and YSYEKL. The CDR3 length is 16 residues. The CDR3: CASSREGTARNQPQHF. CDR3 in DNA: TGCGCCAGCAGCCGAGAGGGGACAGCTAGAAATCAGCCCCAGCATTTT.

The chain uses TRBV5-8 and TRBJ1-2, with TRBD1 matching 8 bases. Trimming cost V 0 bases and J 8 bases; bases outside gene matches: 9. The CDR3 consists of 15 residues. Germline V gene sequence: CDR1 SGHTS, CDR2 YDEGEE. This CDR3 reads CASSLGAGGAEGYTF. The CDR3 DNA is TGTGCCAGCAGCTTGGGTGCAGGGGGCGCCGAGGGCTACACCTTC.

The chain is built from TRBV4-2 and TRBJ2-7; D unclear. Germline CDR1 LGHNA, CDR2 YNFKEQ. The CDR3 runs to 16 residues. Trimming cost V 0 bases and J 3 bases, with 15 bases left between them. The CDR3 nucleotides read TGTGCCAGCAGCCAAGAACCCGATCCGGGTCTCTACGAGCAGTACTTC. Translated, it gives CASSQEPDPGLYEQYF.

This rearrangement joins TRBV5-5 to TRBJ1-5; D unresolved. The CDR3 spans 15 residues. CDR1 and CDR2 (germline): SGHKS, YYEKEE (reference sequence). The V end lost 0 bases, the J end lost 3 bases, and 10 bases lay between the germline ends. CDR3 nucleotide sequence: TGTGCCAGCAGCTTGGTTGTCGGTGCCAATCAGCCCCAGCATTTT. Translating gives CASSLVVGANQPQHF.

This clone occurred a few times. V is TRBV19 and J is TRBJ1-5, with D perhaps matching TRBD1 (6 bases). The germline gives CDR1 LNHDA, CDR2 SQIVND (reference sequence). The V end was cut by 5 bases, the J end by 7 bases, with 15 bases between. This CDR3 has 14 residues. CDR3: CASSEDRIGQPQHF. The CDR3 nucleotides are TGTGCCAGTAGTGAAGACAGGATCGGGCAGCCCCAGCATTTT. Full variable domain (rest looked up from reference TRBV19 and TRBJ1-5): DGGITQSPKYLFRKEGQNVTLSCEQNLNHDAMYWYRQDPGQGLRLIYYSQIVNDFQKGDIAEGYSVSREKKESFPLTVTSAQKNPTAFYLCASSEDRIGQPQHFGDGTRLSIL.

The rearrangement uses TRBV4-2 and TRBJ2-1, with 10 bases matching TRBD2. CDR3 length equals 19 residues. Looked up from germline, CDR1 is LGHNA and CDR2 is YNFKEQ. The V and J ends lost 1 base and 2 bases, in that order; junction bases with no gene match: 11. CDR3 DNA: TGTGCCAGCAGCCAAGCAATGCCCCTAGCGGGGGATGCCTACAATGAGCAGTTCTTC. Its protein product is CASSQAMPLAGDAYNEQFF.

This clone was seen a few times. The chain recombines TRBV9 with TRBJ1-1; D gene uncertain. V was cut by 8 bases and J by 7 bases, with 12 bases left in between. The CDR3 contains 11 residues. Germline values: CDR1 SGDLS, CDR2 YYNGEE. This CDR3 reads CASPQRSEAFF. The CDR3, as DNA: TGTGCCAGTCCCCAGAGGAGTGAAGCTTTCTTT.

V gene TRBV18 combines with J gene TRBJ2-7, with D maybe TRBD1 (6 bases). Germline assignment: CDR1 KGHSH and CDR2 LQKENI. This CDR3 has 14 residues. The V end lost 6 bases, the J end lost 2 bases, and 14 bases lay between the germline ends. In DNA form, the CDR3 reads TGTGCCAGCTCCCTGCGATGGGGGCCCTACGAGCAGTACTTC. It specifies CASSLRWGPYEQYF.

This clone was counted only a few times. This chain connects TRBV15 to TRBJ2-1, with a tentative D call TRBD2 (6 bases). V was cut by 0 bases and J by 1 base, with 13 bases left in between. The CDR3 spans 17 residues. Per the germline V gene, CDR1 is LNHNV and CDR2 is YYDKDF (reference sequence). The CDR3 region has the DNA TGTGCCACCAGCAGAGATAGCGGAGCGGCATCCTACAATGAGCAGTTCTTC. Translated, it gives CATSRDSGAASYNEQFF. Together with reference TRBV15 and TRBJ2-1, the CDR3 gives the full variable domain: DAMVIQNPRYQVTQFGKPVTLSCSQTLNHNVMYWYQQKSSQAPKLLFHYYDKDFNNEADTPDNFQSRRPNTSFCFLDIRSPGLGDTAMYLCATSRDSGAASYNEQFFGPGTRLTVL.

The V and J genes are TRBV12-5 and TRBJ1-1, with no clear D. Trimming pared 0 bases from V and 1 base from J, leaving 15 bases between. Per the germline V gene, CDR1 is LGHNT and CDR2 is FRNRAP. The CDR3 has 17 amino acids. The CDR3 coding sequence is TGTGCTAGTGGTTTGGTAGTGGGGTCAGGTTCGAACACTGAAGCTTTCTTT. Protein product: CASGLVVGSGSNTEAFF.

This clone has just a few counts. The V gene is TRBV2, the J gene TRBJ2-7; perhaps TRBD2 as D (6 bases). CDR1 is SNHLY, CDR2 FYNNEI, per germline. Trimming pared 10 bases from V and 0 bases from J, leaving 16 bases between. This CDR3 comprises 14 residues. The chain's CDR3 is CANTGGRSSYEQYF. CDR3 in DNA: TGTGCCAACACTGGGGGGAGGAGCTCCTACGAGCAGTACTTC.

Worth noting for this clone: Relative to the germline gene, one junction end is altered; a read error may explain this. This chain joins TRBV9 and TRBJ2-1, with 7 positions matching TRBD2. Per the germline V gene, CDR1 is SGDLS and CDR2 is YYNGEE. CDR3 length: 17 amino acids. The CDR3: CAGSVDPSGSYGNEQFF. CDR3 bases: TGTGCCGGCAGCGTAGACCCTAGCGGTTCCTACGGGAATGAGCAGTTCTTC.

The chain has TRBV29-1 and TRBJ2-1, with TRBD2 as a possible D gene (6 bases). Germline V lookup: CDR1 SQVTM, CDR2 ANQGSEA. V was clipped by 4 bases and J by 0 bases, with 19 bases between them. This CDR3 has 17 residues. The chain's CDR3 is CSVASTRSGSSYNEQFF. The CDR3 bases are TGCAGCGTTGCGTCGACTAGGTCGGGTAGCTCCTACAATGAGCAGTTCTTC.

This rearrangement joins TRBV11-2 to TRBJ1-3; D unresolved. The CDR3 totals 14 residues. Trimming removed 0 bases from V and 4 bases from J, with 7 bases in between. The germline CDR1 and CDR2 sequences are SGHAT and FQNNGV. The CDR3 sequence is CASSLDLLGNTIYF. CDR3 bases: TGTGCCAGCAGCTTAGATTTGCTAGGAAACACCATATATTTT.

This clone was counted between two and nine times. V and J are TRBV30 and TRBJ1-1, with 8 bases fitting TRBD1. The CDR3 is made up of 15 amino acids. Germline CDR1 is GTSNPN and CDR2 is SVGIG (reference sequence). V lost 1 base to trimming and J lost 4 bases; unmatched junction nucleotides: 8. This CDR3 is CAWSGATGGITEAFF. In DNA, the CDR3 is TGTGCCTGGAGTGGGGCCACAGGGGGGATCACTGAAGCTTTCTTT.

This chain links TRBV11-3 with TRBJ2-7; 9 nucleotides agree with TRBD1. Germline CDR1 SGHNT, CDR2 YENEEA. The V gene end was trimmed by 5 bases and the J gene end by 5 bases; junction bases not matched to a gene: 4. The CDR3 runs to 13 residues. CDR3 bases: TGTGCCAGCAGCCTGGGACAGGGAAACGAGCAGTACTTC. Translating it yields CASSLGQGNEQYF. The complete variable domain, with remaining parts taken from reference TRBV11-3 and TRBJ2-7, reads EAGVVQSPRYKIIEKKQPVAFWCNPISGHNTLYWYLQNLGQGPELLIRYENEEAVDDSQLPKDRFSAERLKGVDSTLKIQPAELGDSAVYLCASSLGQGNEQYFGPGTRLTVT.

The V gene is TRBV7-2, the J gene TRBJ2-2; no firm D call. With 1 base removed from V and 5 bases from J, the gap between germline ends came to 5 bases. This CDR3 has 13 residues. The V gene's germline CDR1 is SGHTA and CDR2 FQGNSA. CDR3 in amino acids: CASSLVRTGELFF. The CDR3 bases are TGTGCCAGCAGCTTAGTTAGAACCGGGGAGCTGTTTTTT.

The V call is TRBV28, the J call TRBJ2-2, with D tentatively TRBD2 (6 bases). The V and J ends lost 6 bases and 0 bases respectively, with 11 bases between them. The CDR3 extends over 15 amino acids. The germline CDR1 and CDR2 sequences are MDHEN and SYDVKM. The DNA for the CDR3 is TGTGCCAGCAGCCCCCCGGGGGCGAACACCGGGGAGCTGTTTTTT. Translated: CASSPPGANTGELFF.

This sequence joins TRBV27 and TRBJ1-1; possible D gene TRBD1, 6 bases. The V gene lost 7 bases and the J gene lost 3 bases, with 12 bases spanning the gap. CDR3 length: 13 amino acids. Germline V gene data show CDR1 as MNHEY and CDR2 as SMNVEV (reference sequence). CDR3 sequence: CASNPGGHTEAFF. CDR3 nucleotide sequence: TGTGCCAGCAACCCGGGGGGGCACACTGAAGCTTTCTTT.

The V call is TRBV29-1, the J call TRBJ2-6, with D possibly called TRBD1 or TRBD2 (6 bases each). CDR1 and CDR2 from the germline V gene are SQVTM and ANQGSEA. Deletions cut 3 bases from V and 0 bases from J, with 18 bases between. The CDR3 contains 18 residues. The CDR3 reads CSVDARGTNISGANVLTF. In DNA form, the CDR3 reads TGCAGCGTTGATGCGCGCGGGACAAACATCTCTGGGGCCAACGTCCTGACTTTC.

J is TRBJ1-4 and V is TRBV19; TRBD1 might be the D (5 bases). V lost 3 bases, J lost 0 bases, and 8 bases lay in between. Germline V gene lookup returns CDR1 LNHDA and CDR2 SQIVND (reference sequence). This CDR3 contains 15 residues. This CDR3 reads CASSIMGATNEKLFF. CDR3 DNA: TGTGCCAGTAGTATTATGGGGGCAACTAATGAAAAACTGTTTTTT. The entire variable domain, with the rest obtained from reference TRBV19 and TRBJ1-4, is as follows: DGGITQSPKYLFRKEGQNVTLSCEQNLNHDAMYWYRQDPGQGLRLIYYSQIVNDFQKGDIAEGYSVSREKKESFPLTVTSAQKNPTAFYLCASSIMGATNEKLFFGSGTQLSVL.

This chain connects TRBV9 to TRBJ2-1, with TRBD2 matching over 13 bases. The CDR3 is 13 amino acids. Germline V gene data show CDR1 as SGDLS and CDR2 as YYNGEE. V shed 4 bases and J 10 bases; nucleotides not matched to a gene: 2. The CDR3 loop reads CASSSGLAGEQFF. The CDR3, as DNA: TGTGCCAGCAGCTCGGGACTAGCGGGAGAGCAGTTCTTC.

As regards this clone: Other DNA sequences in this sample translate to the same CDR3. For the CDR3, the DNA is TGTGCCAGCAGCGTAGGGGGGAGCACTGAAGCTTTCTTT. Translating gives CASSVGGSTEAFF. The gene calls are TRBV9 and TRBJ1-1; possibly TRBD1 for D (5 bases). The germline V gene encodes CDR1 SGDLS and CDR2 YYNGEE. The CDR3 is 13 residues long. V shed 0 bases and J shed 4 bases, with 7 bases lying between them.

This clone was counted once. The V call is TRBV19, the J call TRBJ1-5, with D maybe TRBD1 (5 bases). CDR1 LNHDA and CDR2 SQIVND come from the germline V gene (reference sequence). This CDR3 region has 15 residues. The V and J ends lost 10 bases and 4 bases respectively, with 20 bases between them. In nucleotides, the CDR3 is TGTGCCACCTCTCGTATCGACAGACCTAATCAGCCCCAGCATTTT. Translating it yields CATSRIDRPNQPQHF.